This T cell receptor beta chain came from a study of response to subunit inactivated influenza vaccine. Broader study findings: It was suggested by the authors that few new T cells are recruited by each seasonal influenza vaccination.

One entry per CDR3 protein results from TCRdb running MiXCR on the RT-PCR reads. The sample shows roughly 150,000 distinct CDR3 sequences, approximately 10% of them seen only once. Per the germline V gene, CDR1 is MNHEY and CDR2 is SMNVEV (reference sequence). This CDR3 has 19 residues. Concerning this clonotype: Antigen specificity is unknown. One end of the junction does not line up with germline, which may come from a read error.

The chain recombines TRBV27 with TRBJ2-5; 12 positions agree with TRBD2. The TCR was taken from a man aged 45-65 years who received an inactivated influenza vaccine. The material was non-naive T cells sorted from PBMCs, obtained roughly 46 days after vaccination. This CDR3 reads CTSSLRPGLAGKTQETQYF. CDR3 coding DNA: TGCACCAGCAGTCTACGGCCCGGACTAGCGGGGAAGACCCAAGAGACCCAGTACTTC.